Listed below are T cell receptor beta chains from one sample, sequenced in a study of T cell changes during pregnancy in multiple sclerosis. Profiled with immunoSEQ multiplex PCR; TCRdb holds only in-frame clones, not every one. Of tens of thousands of clones in the sample, roughly nine tenths were seen once. The sample in question was CD4+ T cells from peripheral blood mononuclear cells, obtained in the third trimester of pregnancy. Source of these receptors: a female donor in good health, enrolled as a control in a pregnancy study. The CDR3 runs from the conserved cysteine through the conserved F or W. Fields, in order: V gene, CDR3 protein.

TRBV9	CASSVLTSESTDTQYF
TRBV18	CASSPEGQGISEKLFF
TRBV7-2	CASSLIQGNQPQHF
TRBV2	CASSEHDRSSGNTIYF
TRBV6-6	CASSLNQPQHF
TRBV6-5	CASSHRDTREYF
TRBV5-4	CASSLQSSYEQYF
TRBV11-2	CASSLYRAGNTIYF
TRBV7-3	CASSLSGADYNEQFF
TRBV2	CASLITRNTGELFF
TRBV5-4	CASSLDRERAFF
TRBV19	CASSIQEDSPLHF
TRBV7-9	CASSSGDRGLSPLHF
TRBV30	CAWSIGFGYTF
TRBV7-2	CASSSRQGRHGYTF
TRBV5-1	CASSLDVTEQETQYF
TRBV29-1	CSVITGTANTEAFF
TRBV2	CASVWMRGQWTSRAFF
TRBV4-3	CASSQDTADYRGAFF
TRBV5-8	CASSLAFHQETQYF
TRBV5-1	CASSPPGQNEAFF
TRBV7-3	CASSPRVQGTDTQYF
TRBV7-2	CASSLSGQIGPGGYGYTF
TRBV7-9	CASSPTPDSLPTF
TRBV7-2	CASSLVSGGSYTAEQYF
TRBV6-5	CASSYSARGGYTF
TRBV18	CASSSTESNQPQHF
TRBV2	CASSLRGTYEEQYF
TRBV4-3	CASSQDWQGLAYNEQFF
TRBV7-2	CASALTLTGTEAFF
TRBV6-5	CASSPPIGELFF
TRBV9	CASSVEEQGLDYGYTF
TRBV2	CASSAGTSFSYNEQFF
TRBV25-1	CASSGLPGRANYGYTF
TRBV6-6	CASRTGREFETQYF
TRBV6-5	CASSYTQGARAEQFF
TRBV28	CASSLLDSRNSPLHF
TRBV15	CATSREGLAGGNEQYF
TRBV6-5	CASRAPGTRHHEQYF
TRBV11-2	CASSAPGQGIDTQYF
TRBV7-2	CASSLVGLWGHSGNTIYF
TRBV27	CASSSRGGFTEAFF
TRBV12-5	CASSLATGGSSPLHF
TRBV7-3	CASSFEQGYGYTF
TRBV6-1	CASSTTPGQGATIYF
TRBV4-2	CASSQLGDTLYGYTF